This T cell receptor (beta chain) was retrieved from a study of molecular identifiers for immune sequencing clone quantification. Sorted naive CD8 T cells, roughly 17,000 to 1,100,000, were sequenced from 10%, 30% or 50% RNA. Naive CD8 T cells were picked out by sorting for CD8+CD4-CCR7+CD45RA+. In regard to this clonotype: Given a much more abundant clone one base away, this may be a read error.

Germline CDR1 and CDR2: SGHRS and YFSETQ. CDR3 size: 16 residues. V lost 8 bases and J 1 base, leaving 21 bases between the germline ends. The authors built bulk TCR libraries by previously described methods with listed TCR primers. Using its own MiXCR run on the PCR reads, TCRdb lists one record per CDR3 protein. Of about 300,000 distinct CDR3 sequences listed, around 21% are singletons. Sequenced: naive CD8+ T cells from blood, with Jurkat cell RNA spiked in. Subset meaning: FACS-sorted CD8+CD4-CCR7+CD45RA+ naive T cells. The rearrangement links TRBV5-1 to TRBJ1-2; D is perhaps TRBD1 (5 bases). The receptor was derived from a human donor in good health. Some libraries in this study had Jurkat cell RNA spiked in. CDR3 DNA: TGCGCCAGTTCTCCCTGGGGACGAATATATAACTATGGCTACACCTTC. Protein product: CASSPWGRIYNYGYTF.